Included here is one TCR beta chain sequence, with context. This sample stems from a study of human T cells and chemical hapten exposure. Study context: The study sensitized with 2% DPC on a roughly 2 cm by roughly 2 cm patch of upper inner arm skin. The study enrolled mostly female patients with alopecia areata, totalis or universalis. Patch tests put 0.01% DPC on the upper back, read at 6 days.

The library labeled individual cDNA molecules by adding unique molecular identifiers to them. TCRdb ran MiXCR on the RACE reads and lists one entry per CDR3 protein. The sample contains tens of thousands of distinct CDR3 sequences, about an eighth of which appear only once. Time point specified: patch test 3, about 24 weeks after DPC sensitization. Documented treatment: therapeutic diphenylcyclopropenone sensitization with weekly scalp DPC. Total RNA was isolated from whole blood that had not been fractionated. This CDR3 region has 14 residues. The germline gives CDR1 SGHRS, CDR2 YFSETQ. V shed 1 base and J shed 2 bases, with 8 bases lying between them.

The clonotype originates from a woman aged 35 to 49 with alopecia areata. Some clones in this sample may be carry-over from other donors' samples. Specimen: whole blood, collected in connection with sensitization to the hapten diphenylcyclopropenone (DPC). This chain joins TRBV5-1 and TRBJ2-3, with D unclear. The CDR3 sequence: CASSLSEITDTQYF. The CDR3 DNA reads TGCGCCAGCAGCTTGAGCGAGATCACAGATACGCAGTATTTT.